This T cell receptor (beta chain) was sequenced for a study of blood T cell repertoires in COVID-19. At the level of the study: COVID-19 samples collected from the United States, Italy and Spain covered acute and convalescent phases. T cells, B-cell-depleted T cells, or PBMCs provided the cDNA or gDNA that served as material.

Authors' analysis steps: Estimation of nucleated cell counts was performed using reference gene primer amplification. The repertoire was sequenced with immunoSEQ multiplex PCR; TCRdb's copy has only in-frame clones and lacks some. V, J and clone size are taken as reported in that table, and D and trimming were inferred from the DNA itself. The sample carries some 100,000 clones, roughly 76% recorded once. This clone showed up just a few times. V lost 0 bases to trimming and J lost 3 bases, with 12 bases between them. Germline loops: CDR1 KGHSH, CDR2 LQKENI. The length of the CDR3 is 15 residues. This chain links TRBV18 with TRBJ2-7; D is uncertain. This TCR came from a human donor in a cohort sampled during active COVID-19. The sequenced material came from peripheral blood. The CDR3 reads CASSPPTGRNYEQYF. CDR3 coding DNA: TGTGCCAGCTCACCACCGACCGGCAGGAACTACGAGCAGTACTTC. Filled out from reference TRBV18 and TRBJ2-7, the complete variable domain reads NAGVMQNPRHLVRRRGQEARLRCSPMKGHSHVYWYRQLPEEGLKFMVYLQKENIIDESGMPKERFSAEFPKEGPSILRIQQVVRGDSAAYFCASSPPTGRNYEQYFGPGTRLTVT.